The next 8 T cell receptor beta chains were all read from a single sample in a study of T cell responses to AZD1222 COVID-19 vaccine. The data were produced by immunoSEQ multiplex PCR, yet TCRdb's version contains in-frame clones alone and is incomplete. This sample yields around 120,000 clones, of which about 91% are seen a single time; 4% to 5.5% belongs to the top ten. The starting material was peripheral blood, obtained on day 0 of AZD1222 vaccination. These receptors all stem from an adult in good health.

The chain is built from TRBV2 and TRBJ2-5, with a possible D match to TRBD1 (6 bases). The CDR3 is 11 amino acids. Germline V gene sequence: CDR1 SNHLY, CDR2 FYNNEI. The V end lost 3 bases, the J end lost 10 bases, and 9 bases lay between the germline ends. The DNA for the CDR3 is TGTGCCAGCAGTGACGAGGGGGACCAGTACTTC. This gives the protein CASSDEGDQYF.

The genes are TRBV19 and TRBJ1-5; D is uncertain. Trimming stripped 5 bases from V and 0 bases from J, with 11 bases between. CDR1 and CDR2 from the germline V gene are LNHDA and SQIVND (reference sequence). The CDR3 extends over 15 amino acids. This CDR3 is CASSRGRDSNQPQHF. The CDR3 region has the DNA TGTGCCAGTAGTCGAGGACGGGATAGCAATCAGCCCCAGCATTTT.

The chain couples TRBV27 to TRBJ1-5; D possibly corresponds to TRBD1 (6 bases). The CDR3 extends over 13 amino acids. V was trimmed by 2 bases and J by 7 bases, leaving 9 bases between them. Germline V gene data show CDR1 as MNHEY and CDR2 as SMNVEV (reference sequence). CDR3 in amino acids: CASSLTGIQPQHF. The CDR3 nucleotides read TGTGCCAGCAGTTTAACAGGGATCCAGCCCCAGCATTTT.

This CDR3 is CASSKVLADRTTYEQYF. The CDR3 bases are TGTGCCAGCAGCAAAGTGTTGGCGGACCGGACCACCTACGAGCAGTACTTC. The chain has TRBV21-1 and TRBJ2-7. TRBV21-1 is termed a pseudogene. CDR3 length: 17 residues.

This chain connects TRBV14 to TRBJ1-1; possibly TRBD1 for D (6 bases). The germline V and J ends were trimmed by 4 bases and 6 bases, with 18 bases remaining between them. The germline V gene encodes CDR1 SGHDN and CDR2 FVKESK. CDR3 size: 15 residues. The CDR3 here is CASSREQGGGAEAFF. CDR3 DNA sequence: TGTGCCAGCAGCCGGGAACAGGGTGGAGGCGCTGAAGCTTTCTTT.

The CDR3 sequence is CSVELGANTGELFF. The CDR3 DNA sequence: TGCAGCGTCGAATTGGGGGCGAACACCGGGGAGCTGTTTTTT. This chain links TRBV29-1 with TRBJ2-2; TRBD1 or TRBD2 may be the D gene (5 bases each). Trimming cost V 6 bases and J 0 bases, with 11 bases left between them. The CDR3 totals 14 residues. CDR1 SQVTM and CDR2 ANQGSEA come from the germline V gene.

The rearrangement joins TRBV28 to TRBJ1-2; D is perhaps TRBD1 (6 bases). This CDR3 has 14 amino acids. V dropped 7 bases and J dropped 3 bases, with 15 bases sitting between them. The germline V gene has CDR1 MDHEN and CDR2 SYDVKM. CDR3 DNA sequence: TGTGCCAGCATCGAGGGGGGTAAGGACTATGGCTACACCTTC. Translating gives CASIEGGKDYGYTF.

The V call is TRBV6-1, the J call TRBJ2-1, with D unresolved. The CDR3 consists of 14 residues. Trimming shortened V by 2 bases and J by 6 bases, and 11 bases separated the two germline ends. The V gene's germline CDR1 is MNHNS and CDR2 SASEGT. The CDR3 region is CASSETGSVNEQFF. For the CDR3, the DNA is TGTGCCAGCAGTGAAACCGGCAGCGTCAATGAGCAGTTCTTC.